This paragraph reports one TCR beta chain. The data derive from a study of OX40 agonist ivuxolimab in advanced cancers. On the study more broadly: Three patients had partial responses: one hepatocellular carcinoma, two cutaneous melanoma.

Clones were sequenced by immunoSEQ multiplex PCR, and TCRdb holds only the in-frame ones, with some missing. The sample records under 95,000 clones, around 86% being singletons. Trimming cost V 1 base and J 3 bases, with 13 bases left between them. This CDR3 comprises 15 residues. Germline lookup yields CDR1 MGHRA and CDR2 YSYEKL. The sequence was collected from an adult with an advanced solid tumor such as melanoma, head and neck, liver or kidney cancer. The genes are TRBV4-1 and TRBJ2-7; D might be TRBD1 (6 bases). This specimen was CD4+ or CD8+ T cells sorted from blood, taken in a trial of the OX40 agonist ivuxolimab. The CDR3 sequence is CASSQGQAQGYEQYF. The DNA of the CDR3 is TGCGCCAGCAGCCAAGGACAGGCTCAGGGCTACGAGCAGTACTTC.